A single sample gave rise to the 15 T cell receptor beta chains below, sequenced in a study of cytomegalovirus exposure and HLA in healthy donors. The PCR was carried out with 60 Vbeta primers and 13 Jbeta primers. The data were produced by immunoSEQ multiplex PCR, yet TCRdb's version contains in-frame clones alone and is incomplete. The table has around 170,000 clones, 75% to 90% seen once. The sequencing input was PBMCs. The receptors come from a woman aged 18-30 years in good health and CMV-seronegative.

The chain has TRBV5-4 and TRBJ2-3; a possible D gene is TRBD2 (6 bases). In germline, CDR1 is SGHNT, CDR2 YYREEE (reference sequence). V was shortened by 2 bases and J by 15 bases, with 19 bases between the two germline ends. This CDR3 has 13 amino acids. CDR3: CASSFAGLPGRYF. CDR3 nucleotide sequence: TGTGCCAGCAGCTTCGCGGGTCTCCCCGGGAGATATTTT.

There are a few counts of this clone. Written as DNA, the CDR3 is TGTGCCAGCAGTGACCTACTTGCAAGCGGGGGGGCCCGGGAGACCCAGTACTTC. It translates to CASSDLLASGGARETQYF. The chain uses TRBV6-1 and TRBJ2-5; the match to TRBD2 covers 10 bases. The CDR3 is 18 residues long. The junction had 15 bases not matched to a gene; V was cut back by 3 bases and J by 5 bases. The germline CDR1 and CDR2 sequences are MNHNS and SASEGT.

CDR3: CASSSRVNTEAFF. Written as DNA, the CDR3 is TGTGCCAGTTCCTCCAGGGTGAACACTGAAGCTTTCTTT. V is TRBV25-1 and J is TRBJ1-1; tentatively, D is TRBD1 (5 bases). The V and J ends lost 9 bases and 0 bases respectively, with 11 bases between them. The CDR3 runs 13 residues. Germline V gene data show CDR1 as MGHDK and CDR2 as SYGVNS.

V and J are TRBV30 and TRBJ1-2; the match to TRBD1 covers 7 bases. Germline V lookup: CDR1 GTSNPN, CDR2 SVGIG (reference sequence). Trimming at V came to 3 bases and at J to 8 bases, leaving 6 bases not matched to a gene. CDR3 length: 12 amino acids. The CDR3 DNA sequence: TGTGCCTGGAGCCTCAGGGGGATCGGCTACACCTTC. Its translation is CAWSLRGIGYTF.

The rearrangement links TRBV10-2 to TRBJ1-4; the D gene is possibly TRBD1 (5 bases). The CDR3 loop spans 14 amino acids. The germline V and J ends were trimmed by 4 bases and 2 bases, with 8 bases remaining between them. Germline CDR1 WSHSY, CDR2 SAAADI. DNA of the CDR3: TGCGCCAGCAGTGCAGGGTTTACTAATGAAAAACTGTTTTTT. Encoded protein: CASSAGFTNEKLFF.

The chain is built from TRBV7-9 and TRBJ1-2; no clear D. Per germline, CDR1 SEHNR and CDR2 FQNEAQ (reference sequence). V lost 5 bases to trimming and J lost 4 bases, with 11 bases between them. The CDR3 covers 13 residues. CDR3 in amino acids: CASSPEQSYGYTF. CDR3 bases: TGTGCCAGCAGCCCTGAACAGTCCTATGGCTACACCTTC. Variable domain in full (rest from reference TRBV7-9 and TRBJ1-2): DTGVSQNPRHKITKRGQNVTFRCDPISEHNRLYWYRQTLGQGPEFLTYFQNEAQLEKSRLLSDRFSAERPKGSFSTLEIQRTEQGDSAMYLCASSPEQSYGYTFGSGTRLTVV.

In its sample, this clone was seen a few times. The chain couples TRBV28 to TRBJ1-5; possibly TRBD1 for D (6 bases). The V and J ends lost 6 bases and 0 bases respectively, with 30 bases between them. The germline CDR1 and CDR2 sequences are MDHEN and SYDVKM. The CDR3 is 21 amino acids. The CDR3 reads CASRNRRTGRRGPYSNQPQHF. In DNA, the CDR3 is TGTGCCAGCAGAAATAGAAGAACAGGGAGAAGGGGCCCTTATAGCAATCAGCCCCAGCATTTT.

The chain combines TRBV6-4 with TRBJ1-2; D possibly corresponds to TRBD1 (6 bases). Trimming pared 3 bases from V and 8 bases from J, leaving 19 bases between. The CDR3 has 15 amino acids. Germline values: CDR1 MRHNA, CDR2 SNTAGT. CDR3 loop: CASSDEVWGRWGYTF. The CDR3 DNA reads TGTGCCAGCAGTGATGAGGTTTGGGGGCGCTGGGGCTACACCTTC.

The CDR3: CASSLGQGEDNSPLHF. The CDR3 nucleotides read TGCGCCAGCAGCTTGGGACAGGGAGAGGATAATTCACCCCTCCACTTT. The rearrangement joins TRBV5-1 to TRBJ1-6; 7 nucleotides agree with TRBD1. The CDR3 spans 16 residues. Germline assignment: CDR1 SGHRS and CDR2 YFSETQ. V was pared by 0 bases and J by 5 bases, with 5 bases of the junction left unmatched.

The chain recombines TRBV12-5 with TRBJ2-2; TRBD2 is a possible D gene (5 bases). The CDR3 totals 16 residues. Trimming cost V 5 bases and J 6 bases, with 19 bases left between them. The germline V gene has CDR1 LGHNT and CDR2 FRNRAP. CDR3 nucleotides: TGTGCTAGTGGTGATTATGGTCGACTATCGGCCGGGGAGCTGTTTTTT. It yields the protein CASGDYGRLSAGELFF.

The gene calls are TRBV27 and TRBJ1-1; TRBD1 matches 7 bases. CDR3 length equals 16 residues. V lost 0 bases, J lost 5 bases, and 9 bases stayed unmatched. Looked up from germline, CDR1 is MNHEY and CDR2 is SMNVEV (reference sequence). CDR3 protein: CASSLSRQGRNTEAFF. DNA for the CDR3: TGTGCCAGCAGTTTATCCCGACAGGGCAGGAATACTGAAGCTTTCTTT.

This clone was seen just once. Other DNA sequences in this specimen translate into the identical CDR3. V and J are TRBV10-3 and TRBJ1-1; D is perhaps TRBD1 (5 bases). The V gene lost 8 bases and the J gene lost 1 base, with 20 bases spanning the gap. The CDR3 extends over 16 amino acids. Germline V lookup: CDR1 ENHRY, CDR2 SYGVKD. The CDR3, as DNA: TGTGCCATCTCCACCCCACCCCAAGGGGAGAACACTGAAGCTTTCTTT. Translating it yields CAISTPPQGENTEAFF.

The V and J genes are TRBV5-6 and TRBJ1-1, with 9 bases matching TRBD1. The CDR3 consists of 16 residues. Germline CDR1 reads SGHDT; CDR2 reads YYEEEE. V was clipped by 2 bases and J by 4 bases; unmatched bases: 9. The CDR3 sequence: CASSFRDRVWGTEAFF. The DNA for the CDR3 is TGTGCCAGCAGCTTCCGGGACAGGGTATGGGGCACTGAAGCTTTCTTT.

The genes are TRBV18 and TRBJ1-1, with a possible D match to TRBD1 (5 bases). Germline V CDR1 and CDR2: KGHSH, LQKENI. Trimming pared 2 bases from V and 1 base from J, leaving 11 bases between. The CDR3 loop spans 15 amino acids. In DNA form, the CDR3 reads TGTGCCAGCTCACCAGGGGCCAGATCGAACACTGAAGCTTTCTTT. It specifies CASSPGARSNTEAFF.

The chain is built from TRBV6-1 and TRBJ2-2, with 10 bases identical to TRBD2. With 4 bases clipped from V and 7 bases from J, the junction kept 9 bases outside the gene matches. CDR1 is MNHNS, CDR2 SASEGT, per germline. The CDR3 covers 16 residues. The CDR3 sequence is CASSASGGAYGGELFF. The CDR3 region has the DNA TGTGCCAGCAGTGCCAGCGGGGGGGCCTATGGCGGGGAGCTGTTTTTT.